This T cell receptor beta chain was documented in a study of regulatory T cells in long-lasting Graves disease. Study in general: Prior antithyroid drug treatment in newly diagnosed Graves' patients lasted under 3 months.

Sequencing libraries for TCR beta were prepared with iRepertoire HTBI primers and Arm-PCR of CDR3 regions. TCRdb analysed the multiplex PCR reads with MiXCR anew, one entry per CDR3 protein. The sample includes 400,000 to 500,000 distinct CDR3 sequences, less than 20% of them seen just once. Germline-derived CDR1 and CDR2 are GTSNPN and SVGIG (reference sequence). Deletions cut 2 bases from V and 4 bases from J, with 11 bases between. This CDR3 has 13 amino acids. As to time point: newly diagnosed GD, antithyroid drugs for less than 3 months. PBMC RNA was the source of the TCR library. A further study also used this sample, focusing on T cells in Graves' hyperthyroidism and ophthalmopathy. That investigation notes: A lack of ophthalmopathy progression within 18 months defined stable Graves' hyperthyroidism. Patients between 18 and 65 years old had hyperthyroidism, newly diagnosed and lasting under 2 months. The HTBI set primed first-round TCR CDR3 RT-PCR.

Sequenced here: peripheral blood mononuclear cells (PBMCs), sampled at new diagnosis, from a patient treated with antithyroid drugs. V and J are TRBV30 and TRBJ1-1, with TRBD1 as a possible D gene (5 bases). This clonotype originated in a woman under 40 with Graves disease. The CDR3, as DNA: TGTGCCTGGAGTCAAGGGGTTGGCACTGAAGCTTTCTTT. Translated, it gives CAWSQGVGTEAFF.